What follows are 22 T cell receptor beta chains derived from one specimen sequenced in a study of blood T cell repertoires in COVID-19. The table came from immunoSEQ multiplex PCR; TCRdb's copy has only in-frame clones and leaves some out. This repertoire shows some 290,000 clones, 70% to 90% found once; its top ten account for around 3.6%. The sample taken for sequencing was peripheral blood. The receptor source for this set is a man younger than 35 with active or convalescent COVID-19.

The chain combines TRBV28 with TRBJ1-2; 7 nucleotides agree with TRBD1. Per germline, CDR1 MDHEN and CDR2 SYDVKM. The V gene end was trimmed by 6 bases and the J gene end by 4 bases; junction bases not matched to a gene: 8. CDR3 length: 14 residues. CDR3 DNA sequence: TGTGCCAGCAGGACAAGGGGACAGATCTATGGCTACACCTTC. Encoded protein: CASRTRGQIYGYTF.

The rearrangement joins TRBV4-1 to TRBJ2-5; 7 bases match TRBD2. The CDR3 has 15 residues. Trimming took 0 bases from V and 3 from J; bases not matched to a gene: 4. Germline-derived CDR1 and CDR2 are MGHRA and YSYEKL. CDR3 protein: CASSQDPGGKETQYF. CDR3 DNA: TGCGCCAGCAGCCAAGATCCGGGGGGAAAAGAGACCCAGTACTTC.

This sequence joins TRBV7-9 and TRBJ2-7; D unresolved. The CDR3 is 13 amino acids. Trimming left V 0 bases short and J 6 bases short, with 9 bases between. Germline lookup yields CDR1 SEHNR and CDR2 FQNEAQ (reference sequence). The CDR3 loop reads CASSLAARGEQYF. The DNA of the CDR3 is TGTGCCAGCAGCTTAGCGGCCAGAGGCGAGCAGTACTTC. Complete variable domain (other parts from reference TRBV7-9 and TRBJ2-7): DTGVSQNPRHKITKRGQNVTFRCDPISEHNRLYWYRQTLGQGPEFLTYFQNEAQLEKSRLLSDRFSAERPKGSFSTLEIQRTEQGDSAMYLCASSLAARGEQYFGPGTRLTVT.

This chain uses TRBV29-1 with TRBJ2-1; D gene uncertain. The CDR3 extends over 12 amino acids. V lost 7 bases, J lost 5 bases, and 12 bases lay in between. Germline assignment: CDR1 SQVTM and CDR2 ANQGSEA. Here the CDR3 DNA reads TGCAGCGCCGGTTGGTTTAACAATGAGCAGTTCTTC. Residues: CSAGWFNNEQFF.

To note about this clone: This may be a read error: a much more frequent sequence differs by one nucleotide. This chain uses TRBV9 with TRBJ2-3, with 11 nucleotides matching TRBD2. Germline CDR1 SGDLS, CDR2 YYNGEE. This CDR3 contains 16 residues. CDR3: CARSVAGGGGTDTQYF. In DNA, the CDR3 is TGTGCCCGCAGCGTAGCGGGGGGGGGAGGCACAGATACGCAGTATTTT.

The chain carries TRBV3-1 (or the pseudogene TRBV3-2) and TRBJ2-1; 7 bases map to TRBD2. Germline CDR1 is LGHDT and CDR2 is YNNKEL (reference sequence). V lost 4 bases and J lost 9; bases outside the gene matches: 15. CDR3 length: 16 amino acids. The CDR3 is CASSPPVQRGLGEQFF. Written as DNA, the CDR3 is TGTGCCAGCAGCCCCCCCGTCCAGCGGGGTCTCGGTGAGCAGTTCTTC.

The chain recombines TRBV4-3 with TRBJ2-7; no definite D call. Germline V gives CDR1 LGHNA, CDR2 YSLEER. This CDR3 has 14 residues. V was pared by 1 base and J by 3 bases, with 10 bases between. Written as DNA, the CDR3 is TGCGCCAGCAGCCAAGGGCACGGGTTCTACGAGCAGTACTTC. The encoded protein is CASSQGHGFYEQYF.

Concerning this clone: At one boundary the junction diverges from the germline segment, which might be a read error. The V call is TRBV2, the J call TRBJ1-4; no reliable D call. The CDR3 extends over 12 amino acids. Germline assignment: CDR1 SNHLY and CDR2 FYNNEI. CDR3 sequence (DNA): TGTGCCAGCAGTGACCAGGTAGAAAACCTGTTTTTT. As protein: CASSDQVENLFF.

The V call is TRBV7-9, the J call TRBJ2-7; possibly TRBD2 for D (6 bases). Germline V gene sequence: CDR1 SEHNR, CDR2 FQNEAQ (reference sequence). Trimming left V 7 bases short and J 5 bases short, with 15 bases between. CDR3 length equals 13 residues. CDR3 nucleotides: TGTGCCAGCACCCCGGAGGGGCTCCACGAGCAGTACTTC. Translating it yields CASTPEGLHEQYF.

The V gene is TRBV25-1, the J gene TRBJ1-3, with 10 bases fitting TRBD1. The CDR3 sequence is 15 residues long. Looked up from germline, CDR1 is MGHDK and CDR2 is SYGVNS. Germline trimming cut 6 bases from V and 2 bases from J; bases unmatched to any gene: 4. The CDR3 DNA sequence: TGTGCCAGCAGACCGGGACAGGGGACTGGAAACACCATATATTTT. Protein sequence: CASRPGQGTGNTIYF.

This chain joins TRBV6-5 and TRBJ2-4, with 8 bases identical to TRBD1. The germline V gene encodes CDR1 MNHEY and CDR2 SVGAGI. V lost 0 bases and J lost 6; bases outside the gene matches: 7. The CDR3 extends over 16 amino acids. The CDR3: CASSYSQGAKGNIQYF. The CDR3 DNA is TGTGCCAGCAGTTACTCGCAGGGGGCTAAGGGAAACATTCAGTACTTC.

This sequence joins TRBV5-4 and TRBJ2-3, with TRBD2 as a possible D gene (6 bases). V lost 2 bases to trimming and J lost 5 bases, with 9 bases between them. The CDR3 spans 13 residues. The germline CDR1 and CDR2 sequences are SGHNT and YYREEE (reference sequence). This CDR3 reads CASSFGGRDTQYF. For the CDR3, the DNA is TGTGCCAGCAGCTTCGGAGGGAGAGATACGCAGTATTTT. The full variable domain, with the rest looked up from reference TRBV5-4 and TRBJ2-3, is ETGVTQSPTHLIKTRGQQVTLRCSSQSGHNTVSWYQQALGQGPQFIFQYYREEENGRGNFPPRFSGLQFPNYSSELNVNALELDDSALYLCASSFGGRDTQYFGPGTRLTVL.

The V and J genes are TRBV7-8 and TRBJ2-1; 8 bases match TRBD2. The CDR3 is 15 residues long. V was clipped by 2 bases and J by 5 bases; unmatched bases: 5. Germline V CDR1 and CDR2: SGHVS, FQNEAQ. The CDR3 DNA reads TGTGCCAGCAGCTTAAAACTAGCGGTGAACAATGAGCAGTTCTTC. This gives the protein CASSLKLAVNNEQFF.

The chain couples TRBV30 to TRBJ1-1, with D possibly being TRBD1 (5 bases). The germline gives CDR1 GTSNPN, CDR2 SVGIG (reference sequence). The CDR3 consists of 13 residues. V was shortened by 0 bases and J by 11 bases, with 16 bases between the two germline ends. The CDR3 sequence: CAWSVSTAGGAFF. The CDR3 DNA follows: TGTGCCTGGAGTGTTAGTACTGCCGGGGGTGCTTTCTTT.

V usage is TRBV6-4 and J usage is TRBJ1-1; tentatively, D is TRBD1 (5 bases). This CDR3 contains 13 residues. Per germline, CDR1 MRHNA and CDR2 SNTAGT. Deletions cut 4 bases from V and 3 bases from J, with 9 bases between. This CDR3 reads CASSGGRHTEAFF. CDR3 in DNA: TGTGCCAGCAGTGGGGGGAGGCACACTGAAGCTTTCTTT.

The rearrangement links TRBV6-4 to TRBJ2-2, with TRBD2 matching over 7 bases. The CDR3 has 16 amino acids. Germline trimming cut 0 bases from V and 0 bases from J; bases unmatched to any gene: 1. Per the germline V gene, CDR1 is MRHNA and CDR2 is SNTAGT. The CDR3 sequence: CASSDSGTTNTGELFF. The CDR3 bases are TGTGCCAGCAGTGACTCTGGGACTACGAACACCGGGGAGCTGTTTTTT.

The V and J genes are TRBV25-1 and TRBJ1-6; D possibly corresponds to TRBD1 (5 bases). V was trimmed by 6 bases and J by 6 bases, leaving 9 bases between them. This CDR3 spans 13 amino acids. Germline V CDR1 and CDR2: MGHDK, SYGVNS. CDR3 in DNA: TGTGCCAGCAGCTGGGGGGTTAATTCACCCCTCCACTTT. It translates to CASSWGVNSPLHF.

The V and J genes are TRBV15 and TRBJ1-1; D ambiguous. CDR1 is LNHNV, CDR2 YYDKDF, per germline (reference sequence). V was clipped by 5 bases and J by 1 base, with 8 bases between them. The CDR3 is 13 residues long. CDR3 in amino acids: CATSFYSNTEAFF. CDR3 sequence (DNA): TGTGCCACCAGCTTTTACTCGAACACTGAAGCTTTCTTT.

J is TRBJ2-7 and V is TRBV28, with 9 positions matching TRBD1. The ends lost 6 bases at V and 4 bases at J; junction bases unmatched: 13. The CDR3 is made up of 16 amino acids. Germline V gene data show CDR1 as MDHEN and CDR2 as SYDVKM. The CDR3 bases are TGTGCCAGCAGGGGAGGAGGACAGGGGTTGAGATACGAGCAGTACTTC. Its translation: CASRGGGQGLRYEQYF.

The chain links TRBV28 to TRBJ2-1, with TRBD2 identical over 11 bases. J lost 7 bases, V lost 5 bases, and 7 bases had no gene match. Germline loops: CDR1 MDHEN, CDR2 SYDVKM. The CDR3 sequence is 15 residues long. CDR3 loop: CASSQVAGGPNEQFF. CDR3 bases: TGTGCCAGCAGTCAGGTAGCGGGGGGGCCTAATGAGCAGTTCTTC.

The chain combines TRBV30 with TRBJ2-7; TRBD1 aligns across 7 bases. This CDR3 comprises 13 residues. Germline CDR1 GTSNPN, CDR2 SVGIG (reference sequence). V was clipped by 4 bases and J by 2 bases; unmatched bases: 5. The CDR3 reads CAWTRGGTYEQYF. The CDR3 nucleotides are TGTGCCTGGACGAGAGGGGGCACCTACGAGCAGTACTTC.

The CDR3 loop reads CASTTGPWREAFF. In DNA, the CDR3 is TGTGCCAGCACCACAGGGCCGTGGAGGGAAGCTTTCTTT. The chain joins TRBV5-4 to TRBJ1-1; TRBD1 is a possible D gene (6 bases). V dropped 6 bases and J dropped 8 bases, with 17 bases sitting between them. The CDR3 extends over 13 amino acids. Germline V gene sequence: CDR1 SGHNT, CDR2 YYREEE (reference sequence).